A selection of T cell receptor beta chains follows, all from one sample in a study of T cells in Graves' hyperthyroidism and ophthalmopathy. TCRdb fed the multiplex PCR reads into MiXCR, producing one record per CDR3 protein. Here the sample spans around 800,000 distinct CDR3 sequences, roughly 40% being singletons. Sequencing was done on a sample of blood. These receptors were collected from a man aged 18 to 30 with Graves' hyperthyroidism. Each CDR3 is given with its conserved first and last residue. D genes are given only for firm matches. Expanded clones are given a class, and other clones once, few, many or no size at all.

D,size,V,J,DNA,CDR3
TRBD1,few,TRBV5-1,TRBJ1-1,TGCGCCAGCAGCTCCTTACAGGGGGGCAACACTGAAGCTTTCTTT,CASSSLQGGNTEAFF
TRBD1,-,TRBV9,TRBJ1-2,TGTGCCAGCAACCCGGGCGGACAGGCTGGCGGCTACACCTTC,CASNPGGQAGGYTF
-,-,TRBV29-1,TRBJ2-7,TGCAGCGTTGAAGCGGGGGAGTACTTC,CSVEAGEYF
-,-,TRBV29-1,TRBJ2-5,TGCAGCCAGACCGGGGGTAGGGGAGAGACCCAGTACTTC,CSQTGGRGETQYF
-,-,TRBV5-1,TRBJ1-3,TGCGCCAGCAGCTTGGATGAGGGCTCGGGAAACACCATATATTTT,CASSLDEGSGNTIYF
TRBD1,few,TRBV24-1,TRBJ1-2,TGTGCCACCAGTGACCACGCCCCACCGAACGGACAGGAGCCGTATACAAACTTC,CATSDHAPPNGQEPYTNF
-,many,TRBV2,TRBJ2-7,TGTGCCAGCTTGCGGATCTCCGAGCAGTACTTC,CASLRISEQYF
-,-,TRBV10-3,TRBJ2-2,TGTGCCACCGTCCGGGCGACGGGAAACACCGGGGAGCTGTTTTTT,CATVRATGNTGELFF
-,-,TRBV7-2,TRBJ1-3,TGTGCCAGCAGCTTATATACGGGATATGGAAACACCATATATTTT,CASSLYTGYGNTIYF
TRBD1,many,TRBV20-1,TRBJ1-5,TGCAGTGCTTCGACAGGGGGCGAAGTTCAGCCCCAGCATTTT,CSASTGGEVQPQHF
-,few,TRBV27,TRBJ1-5,TGTGCCAGCAGTCCGACAGTACTGAGGCCCCAGCATTTT,CASSPTVLRPQHF
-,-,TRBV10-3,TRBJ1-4,TGTGCCATCGGTGAGTCGTTCGGGGAGCGGGCCTATGGAAAACTGTTTTTT,CAIGESFGERAYGKLFF
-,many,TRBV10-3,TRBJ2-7,TGTGCCATCAGGCTGCAGGGGAGCTCCTACGAGCAGTACTTC,CAIRLQGSSYEQYF
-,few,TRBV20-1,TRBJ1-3,TGCAGTGCGTTAGTCCGGGGAAACACCATATATTTT,CSALVRGNTIYF
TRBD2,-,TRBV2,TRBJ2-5,TGTGCCAGCAGTTACTCGCCAGCGGGGGGTCAAGAGACCCAGTACTTC,CASSYSPAGGQETQYF
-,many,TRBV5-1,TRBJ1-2,TGCGCCAGCAGCTCGGGACCTCGGGGCTACACCTTC,CASSSGPRGYTF
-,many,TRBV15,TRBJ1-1,TGTGCCACCAGCAGAGAGGGATGGGGGGCTAAGGAAGCTTTCTTT,CATSREGWGAKEAFF
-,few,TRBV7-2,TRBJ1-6,TGTGCCAGCAGCCGGCGGGAGGGTACTCGCCTTCGGTGGGATTCACCCCTCCACTTT,CASSRREGTRLRWDSPLHF
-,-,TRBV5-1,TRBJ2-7,TGCGCCAGCAGCGTCCAGGGAATCTCCTACGAGCAGTACTTC,CASSVQGISYEQYF
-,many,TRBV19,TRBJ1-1,TGTGCCAGTAGTATAAAGGGGAGCACTGAAGCTTTCTTT,CASSIKGSTEAFF
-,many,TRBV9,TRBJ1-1,TGTGCCAGCAGCCTCACGGCCGAGACTGAAGCTTTCTTT,CASSLTAETEAFF
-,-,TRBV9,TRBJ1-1,TGTGCCAGCAGCCCGCACAGCGGGTCGCGCACTGAAGCTTTCTTT,CASSPHSGSRTEAFF
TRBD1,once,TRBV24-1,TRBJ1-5,TGTGCCACCAGTGATTTTTCAGGGGGCAGCTTTAGCAATCAGCCCCAGCATTTT,CATSDFSGGSFSNQPQHF
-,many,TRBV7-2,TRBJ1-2,TGTGCCAGCAGCTCCCGCCTCGGCCTGGGAGGCTACACCTTC,CASSSRLGLGGYTF
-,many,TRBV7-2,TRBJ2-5,TGTGCCAGCAGCTTACACGAGTTCGAGACCCAGTACTTC,CASSLHEFETQYF
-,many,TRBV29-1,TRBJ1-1,TGCAGCGTGAAGGGGGGGGGACCTGAAGCTTTCTTT,CSVKGGGPEAFF
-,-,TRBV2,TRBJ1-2,TGTGCCAGCAGCAGACTAGCGGGAATGGGCGGCTACACCTTC,CASSRLAGMGGYTF
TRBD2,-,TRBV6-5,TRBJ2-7,TGTGCCAGCAGTGAGACTAGCGGGAGTCACGAGCAGTACTTC,CASSETSGSHEQYF
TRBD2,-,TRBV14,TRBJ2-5,TGTGCCAGCAGCCTCCGGGGGGTTTACCAAGAGACCCAGTACTTC,CASSLRGVYQETQYF
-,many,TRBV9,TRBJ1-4,TGTGCCAGCAGCGCCTGGGGGGAAGAAAAACTGTTTTTT,CASSAWGEEKLFF
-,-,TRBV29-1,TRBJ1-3,TGCAGCGTAGAACCCTCGGGGGGAGACACCATATATTTT,CSVEPSGGDTIYF
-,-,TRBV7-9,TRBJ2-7,TGTGCCAGCAGCTTAGATAGCGGTTTAGCAAAGTACTTC,CASSLDSGLAKYF
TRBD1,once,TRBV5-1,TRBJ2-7,TGCGCCAGCAGCACCAACAGGGGGCGTCTCGACGAGCAGTACTTC,CASSTNRGRLDEQYF
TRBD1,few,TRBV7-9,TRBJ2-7,TGTGCCAGCAGCTGGTCCGGGACAGGGGGCTACGAGCAGTACTTC,CASSWSGTGGYEQYF
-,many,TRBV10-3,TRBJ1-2,TGTGCCATCATGAACCAAGAGGGAAACTATGGCTACACCTTC,CAIMNQEGNYGYTF
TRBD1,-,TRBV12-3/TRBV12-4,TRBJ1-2,TGTGCCAGCAGTCCCCGCGGACAGGGAGTCTCTGGCTACACCTTC,CASSPRGQGVSGYTF
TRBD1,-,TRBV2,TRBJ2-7,TGTGCCAGCGGACAGGGACAGCCCTACGAGCAGTACTTC,CASGQGQPYEQYF